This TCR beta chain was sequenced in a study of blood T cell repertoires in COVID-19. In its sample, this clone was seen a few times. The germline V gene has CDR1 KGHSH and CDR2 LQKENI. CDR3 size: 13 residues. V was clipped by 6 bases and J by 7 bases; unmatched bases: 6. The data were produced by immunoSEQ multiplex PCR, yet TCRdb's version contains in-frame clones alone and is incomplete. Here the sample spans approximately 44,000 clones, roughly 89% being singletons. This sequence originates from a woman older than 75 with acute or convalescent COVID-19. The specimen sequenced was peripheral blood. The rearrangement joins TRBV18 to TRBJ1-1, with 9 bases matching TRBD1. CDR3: CASSSRDRDEAFF. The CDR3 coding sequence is TGTGCCAGCTCCTCACGGGACAGGGATGAAGCTTTCTTT.